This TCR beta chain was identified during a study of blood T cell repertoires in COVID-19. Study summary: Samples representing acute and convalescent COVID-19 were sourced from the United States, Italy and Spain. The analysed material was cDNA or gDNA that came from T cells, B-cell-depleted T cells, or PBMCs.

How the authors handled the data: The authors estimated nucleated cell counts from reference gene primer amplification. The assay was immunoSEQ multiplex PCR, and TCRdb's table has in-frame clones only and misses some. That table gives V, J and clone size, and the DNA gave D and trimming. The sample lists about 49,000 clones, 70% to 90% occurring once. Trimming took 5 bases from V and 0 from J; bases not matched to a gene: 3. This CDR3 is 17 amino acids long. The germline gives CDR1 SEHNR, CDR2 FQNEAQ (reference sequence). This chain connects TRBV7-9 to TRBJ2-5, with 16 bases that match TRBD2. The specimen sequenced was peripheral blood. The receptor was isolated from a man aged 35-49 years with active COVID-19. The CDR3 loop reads CASSVGLAGGYQETQYF. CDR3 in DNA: TGTGCCAGCAGCGTGGGACTAGCGGGAGGGTACCAAGAGACCCAGTACTTC.